This T cell receptor beta chain was recorded in a study of sequential checkpoint blockade in melanoma. Study-wide context: Maintenance nivolumab came after either treatment sequence.

Treatment denoted: randomized to nivolumab then ipilimumab (arm A) or the reverse (arm B). V gave up 6 bases and J gave up 0 bases, with 11 bases separating them. The germline V gene has CDR1 MDHEN and CDR2 SYDVKM. The CDR3 extends over 14 amino acids. Only in-frame clones appear in the TCRdb table, and some are missing; sequencing was by immunoSEQ multiplex PCR. This table holds about 40,000 clones, about nine tenths found once. The specimen was CD8+ T cells sorted from blood (inferred from file names), collected from a patient given nivolumab and ipilimumab in sequence. V and J are TRBV28 and TRBJ2-5; tentative D call: TRBD1 (5 bases). The source of this sequence is a human donor with melanoma. The CDR3 is CASSHRMYQETQYF. For the CDR3, the DNA is TGTGCCAGCAGCCACAGGATGTACCAAGAGACCCAGTACTTC.